A single sample is the source of the 2 T cell receptor beta chains below, sequenced in a study of blood T cell repertoires in COVID-19. Generated by immunoSEQ multiplex PCR, the TCRdb table keeps only in-frame clones and is missing some. The sample contains about 280,000 clones, 80% to 85% of which appear only once. Sequenced input: PBMCs or T cells enriched from blood (not recorded which). These receptors were taken from a man aged 35 to 55 who had been exposed to COVID-19.

In DNA form, the CDR3 reads TGTGCCAGTAGTATAAAGGGGACAGGGCTTGTCAAAAACATTCAGTACTTC. Its protein product is CASSIKGTGLVKNIQYF. The V call is TRBV19, the J call TRBJ2-4, with TRBD1 matching over 9 bases. The germline V gene has CDR1 LNHDA and CDR2 SQIVND (reference sequence). This CDR3 contains 17 residues. V was clipped by 2 bases and J by 3 bases; unmatched bases: 8.

This clone was seen a few times. V gene TRBV6-5 combines with J gene TRBJ1-5; 9 bases match TRBD1. This CDR3 region has 14 residues. Germline V gene lookup returns CDR1 MNHEY and CDR2 SVGAGI. Trimming removed 5 bases from V and 5 bases from J; junction bases left unmatched: 4. DNA of the CDR3: TGTGCCAGCAGTCGGGGACAGGGACATCAGCCCCAGCATTTT. This sequence encodes CASSRGQGHQPQHF.